Listed below are T cell receptor beta chains from one sample, sequenced in a study of OX40 agonist ivuxolimab in advanced cancers. Some clones are missing from TCRdb's copy, which holds only in-frame ones; the method was immunoSEQ multiplex PCR. Here the sample spans roughly 50,000 clones, 80% to 95% being singletons. The specimen comprised CD4+ or CD8+ T cells sorted from blood, sampled in a trial of the OX40 agonist ivuxolimab. These receptors were collected from an adult with an advanced solid tumor such as melanoma, head and neck, liver or kidney cancer. The CDR3 runs from the conserved cysteine through the conserved F or W. The D gene is left open where the match is weak. The size of a clone is reported for some rows only, either as once, few or many, or as a class for expanded clones.

j_call	d_call	clone_size	v_call	cdr3_aa	cdr3_nt
TRBJ2-7	NA	NA	TRBV6-5	CASSYFSRGGYEQYF	TGTGCCAGCAGTTACTTTTCCAGAGGGGGTTACGAGCAGTACTTC
TRBJ2-2	TRBD1	once	TRBV19	CASSITGVTGELFF	TGTGCCAGTAGTATTACAGGGGTCACCGGGGAGCTGTTTTTT
TRBJ2-7	NA	NA	TRBV28	CASRNPRAYEQYF	TGTGCCAGCAGAAATCCGAGGGCCTACGAGCAGTACTTC
TRBJ2-5	NA	NA	TRBV2	CASTGTGGGLAGGETQYF	TGTGCCAGCACCGGGACAGGGGGTGGTCTAGCGGGAGGGGAGACCCAGTACTTC
TRBJ1-5	NA	NA	TRBV7-8	CASSLDATATQPINQPQHF	TGTGCCAGCAGCTTAGACGCGACAGCCACACAACCGATCAATCAGCCCCAGCATTTT
TRBJ1-1	NA	NA	TRBV18	CASSLGREAFF	TGTGCCAGCTCACTGGGGCGTGAAGCTTTCTTT
TRBJ2-3	TRBD2	NA	TRBV9	CASSGLAGAYTDTQYF	TGTGCCAGCAGCGGATTAGCGGGAGCCTACACAGATACGCAGTATTTT
TRBJ2-7	NA	NA	TRBV11-2	CASSKGHGSYEQYF	TGTGCCAGCAGCAAGGGACACGGGTCCTACGAGCAGTACTTC
TRBJ2-6	NA	NA	TRBV27	CASSLQGLGLGGANVLTF	TGTGCCAGCAGTCTACAGGGTTTGGGCCTAGGGGGGGCCAACGTCCTGACTTTC
TRBJ1-2	NA	NA	TRBV19	CASSDEGYYGYTF	TGTGCCAGTAGTGACGAGGGTTACTATGGCTACACCTTC
TRBJ2-1	TRBD2	NA	TRBV7-9	CASTTLVTSGTEQFF	TGTGCCAGCACCACACTCGTCACTAGCGGGACTGAGCAGTTCTTC
TRBJ1-2	NA	NA	TRBV19	CASSREPKLNGYTF	TGTGCCAGTAGTAGAGAACCGAAGTTAAATGGCTACACCTTC
TRBJ1-1	TRBD1	NA	TRBV4-2	CASSPDRGHLNTEAFF	TGTGCCAGCAGCCCAGACAGGGGTCATCTGAACACTGAAGCTTTCTTT
TRBJ2-7	NA	NA	TRBV14	CASSSAYEQYF	TGTGCCAGCAGTTCAGCTTACGAGCAGTACTTC
TRBJ1-1	TRBD1	NA	TRBV19	CASTTGVTEAFF	TGTGCCAGCACGACAGGGGTGACTGAAGCTTTCTTT
TRBJ2-6	NA	once	TRBV19	CASSIGGRSGANVLTF	TGTGCCAGTAGTATTGGGGGGAGATCTGGGGCCAACGTCCTGACTTTC
TRBJ1-6	NA	few	TRBV6-6	CASSYETGNSPLHF	TGTGCCAGCAGTTACGAGACTGGTAATTCACCCCTCCACTTT
TRBJ2-2	NA	NA	TRBV11-2	CASSLRWEDTGELFF	TGTGCCAGCAGCTTAAGATGGGAGGACACCGGGGAGCTGTTTTTT
TRBJ1-1	NA	NA	TRBV5-4	CASSFGLAEAFF	TGTGCCAGCAGCTTCGGGCTCGCTGAAGCTTTCTTT
TRBJ1-1	NA	NA	TRBV7-9	CASSIQGGGEAFF	TGTGCCAGCAGCATACAGGGTGGTGGGGAAGCTTTCTTT
TRBJ2-2	TRBD2	NA	TRBV27	CASSSGLAVTGELFF	TGTGCCAGCAGTTCGGGACTAGCGGTCACCGGGGAGCTGTTTTTT
TRBJ1-5	NA	NA	TRBV7-9	CASSLGEYSNQPQHF	TGTGCCAGCAGCTTAGGAGAATATAGCAATCAGCCCCAGCATTTT
TRBJ2-1	NA	few	TRBV11-2	CASSSQDEQFF	TGTGCCAGCAGCTCGCAGGATGAGCAGTTCTTC
TRBJ2-5	NA	NA	TRBV5-6	CASSTSTGETQYF	TGTGCCAGCAGCACTAGTACTGGGGAGACCCAGTACTTC
TRBJ1-1	NA	NA	TRBV4-3	CASSQVGTEAFF	TGCGCCAGCAGCCAAGTAGGCACTGAAGCTTTCTTT
TRBJ2-1	TRBD2	NA	TRBV5-4	CASSLGLAGDFNEQFF	TGTGCCAGCAGCCTGGGACTAGCGGGGGATTTTAATGAGCAGTTCTTC
TRBJ2-5	NA	NA	TRBV7-2	CASSLALGVETQYF	TGTGCCAGCAGCTTAGCTCTGGGCGTGGAGACCCAGTACTTC
TRBJ2-7	NA	NA	TRBV4-3	CASSQDAAAALGYEQYF	TGCGCCAGCAGCCAAGATGCTGCAGCGGCCTTGGGGTACGAGCAGTACTTC